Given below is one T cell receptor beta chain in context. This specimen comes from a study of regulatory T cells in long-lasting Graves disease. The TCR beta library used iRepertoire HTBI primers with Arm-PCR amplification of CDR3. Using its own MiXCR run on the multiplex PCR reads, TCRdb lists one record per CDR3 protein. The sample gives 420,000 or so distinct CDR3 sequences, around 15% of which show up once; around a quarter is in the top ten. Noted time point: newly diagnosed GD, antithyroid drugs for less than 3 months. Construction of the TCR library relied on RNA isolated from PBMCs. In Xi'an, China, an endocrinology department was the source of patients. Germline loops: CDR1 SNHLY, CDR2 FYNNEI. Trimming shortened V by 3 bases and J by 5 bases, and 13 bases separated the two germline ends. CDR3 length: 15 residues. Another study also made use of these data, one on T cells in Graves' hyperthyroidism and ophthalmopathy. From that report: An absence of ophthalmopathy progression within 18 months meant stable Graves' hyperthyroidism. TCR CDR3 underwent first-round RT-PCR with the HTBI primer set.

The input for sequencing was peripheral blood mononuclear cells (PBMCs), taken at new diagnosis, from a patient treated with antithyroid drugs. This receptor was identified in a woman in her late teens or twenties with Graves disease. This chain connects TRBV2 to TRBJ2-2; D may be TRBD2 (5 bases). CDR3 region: CASSEEASVTGELFF. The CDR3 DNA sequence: TGTGCCAGCAGTGAGGAGGCGAGTGTTACCGGGGAGCTGTTTTTT.